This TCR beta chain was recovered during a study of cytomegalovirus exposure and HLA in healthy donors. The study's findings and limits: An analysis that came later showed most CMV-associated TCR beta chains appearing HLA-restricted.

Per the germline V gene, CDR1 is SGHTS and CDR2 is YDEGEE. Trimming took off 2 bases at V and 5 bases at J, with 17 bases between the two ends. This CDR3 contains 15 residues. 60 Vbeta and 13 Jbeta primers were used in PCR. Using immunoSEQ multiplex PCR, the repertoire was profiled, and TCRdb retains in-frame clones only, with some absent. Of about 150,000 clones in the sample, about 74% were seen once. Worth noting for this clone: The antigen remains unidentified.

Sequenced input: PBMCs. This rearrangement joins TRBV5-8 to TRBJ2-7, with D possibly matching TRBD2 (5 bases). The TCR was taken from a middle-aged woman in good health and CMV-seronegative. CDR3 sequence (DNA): TGTGCCAGCAGCTTCGGACTTAACGAGTTGGACGAGCAGTACTTC. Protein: CASSFGLNELDEQYF.